This is a list of T cell receptor beta chains from one sample in a study of memory CD4+ T cells and cytomegalovirus serostatus. Libraries were prepared by immunoSEQ multiplex PCR; TCRdb keeps only in-frame clonotypes and omits some of them. The profile covers over 45,000 clones, with over 80% appearing a single time and over 0.35% taken by the ten largest. Sequencing was performed on memory CD4+ T cells from blood. These receptor sequences come from an adult in good health and CMV-seronegative. Both conserved end residues are part of each CDR3. A D gene is named only where the DNA matches it firmly. Where a row states a size, it is once, few, many or the class of an expanded clone; other rows omit it.

clone_size	cdr3_length	v_call	j_call	d_call	cdr3_nt	cdr3_aa
NA	12	TRBV19	TRBJ1-2	NA	TGTGCCAGTAGTATGTTACAGTATGGCTACACCTTC	CASSMLQYGYTF
NA	17	TRBV4-2	TRBJ1-1	TRBD1	TGTGCCAGCAGCCCTGGCCTCAGGGGGCGAAAGGGCACTGAAGCTTTCTTT	CASSPGLRGRKGTEAFF
NA	13	TRBV18	TRBJ1-2	NA	TGTGCCAGCTCGGCTCAGGGAGATCATGGCTACACCTTC	CASSAQGDHGYTF
once	17	TRBV30	TRBJ2-3	NA	TGTGCCTGGAGTGTAGAAGGGGTCGGGGGTTACACAGATACGCAGTATTTT	CAWSVEGVGGYTDTQYF
NA	12	TRBV7-9	TRBJ2-1	NA	TGTGCCAGCGAGGTTAGGGACAATGAGCAGTTCTTC	CASEVRDNEQFF
few	15	TRBV28	TRBJ1-6	NA	TGTGCCAGCAGTTTTTTCACAACGGGGGAATCACCCCTCCACTTT	CASSFFTTGESPLHF
NA	12	TRBV30	TRBJ1-1	NA	TGTGCCTGGAGTCAGAAGGCGCTGGGAGCTTTCTTT	CAWSQKALGAFF
NA	16	TRBV7-9	TRBJ1-2	NA	TGTGCCAGCACACCCGAACAGGGCTCCTCTAACTATGGCTACACCTTC	CASTPEQGSSNYGYTF
NA	13	TRBV6-1	TRBJ1-5	NA	TGTGCCAGCAGTCAGGGGTTCTATCAGCCCCAGCATTTT	CASSQGFYQPQHF
NA	15	TRBV5-6	TRBJ2-7	NA	TGTGCCAGCAGCTCAGTAAAGGAACAGACCTACGAGCAGTACTTC	CASSSVKEQTYEQYF
NA	12	TRBV7-8	TRBJ2-7	NA	TGTGCCAGCAGCTTAGGGTTCTACGAGCAGTACTTC	CASSLGFYEQYF
NA	13	TRBV9	TRBJ1-1	NA	TGTGCCAGCAGCCGGGACGGCGGGACTGAAGCTTTCTTT	CASSRDGGTEAFF
NA	13	TRBV5-4	TRBJ1-2	NA	TGTGCCAGCAGCTTAGAGGGAGACTATGGCTACACCTTC	CASSLEGDYGYTF
NA	14	TRBV10-3	TRBJ2-7	TRBD1	TGTGCCATCAGTGTAAACAGGGGATCCTACGAGCAGTACTTC	CAISVNRGSYEQYF
NA	12	TRBV10-3	TRBJ2-1	NA	TGTGCCATGAGGGACGAAGCCTATGAGCAGTTCTTC	CAMRDEAYEQFF
few	16	TRBV11-2	TRBJ2-3	NA	TGTGCCAGCAGCTCCCTATCAGCGGCGGCCACAGATACGCAGTATTTT	CASSSLSAAATDTQYF
few	14	TRBV30	TRBJ1-1	TRBD1	TGTGCCTGGAGCCCCGGGACAGGGAACACTGAAGCTTTCTTT	CAWSPGTGNTEAFF
NA	15	TRBV5-1	TRBJ1-1	TRBD1	TGCGCCAGCAGCTCGACAGGGGGAATGAACACTGAAGCTTTCTTT	CASSSTGGMNTEAFF
NA	14	TRBV10-3	TRBJ2-7	NA	TGTGCCATCAGTGAGTCATTAGCCCCTTACGAGCAGTACTTC	CAISESLAPYEQYF
NA	16	TRBV7-2	TRBJ2-2	TRBD2	TGTGCCAGCAGCTTAAAGAGTGGGGGGGTCACCGGGGAGCTGTTTTTT	CASSLKSGGVTGELFF
NA	18	TRBV7-3	TRBJ2-3	NA	TGTGCCAGCAGCCCCCAGGAGACCGGGCCCCGTTGGGCAGATACGCAGTATTTT	CASSPQETGPRWADTQYF
once	13	TRBV5-6	TRBJ2-7	NA	TGTGCCAGCAGCTTACGACAGGCCTACGAGCAGTACTTC	CASSLRQAYEQYF
NA	13	TRBV5-4	TRBJ2-7	NA	TGTGCCAGCAGCCCCTTTAGTTCCTACGAGCAGTACTTC	CASSPFSSYEQYF
medium-sized	13	TRBV19	TRBJ1-1	NA	TGTGCCAGTAGTATGCGGGGTGGGCTTGAAGCTTTCTTT	CASSMRGGLEAFF
few	14	TRBV13	TRBJ2-7	NA	TGTGCCAGCAGCTTCCGCACGAGCTCCTACGAGCAGTACTTC	CASSFRTSSYEQYF
NA	16	TRBV5-1	TRBJ2-7	NA	TGCGCCAGCAGCCTTGCAACCGTCGGGGGGCTCTACGAGCAGTACTTC	CASSLATVGGLYEQYF
once	16	TRBV5-4	TRBJ2-1	TRBD1	TGTGCCAGCAGCTTGGAAGCCAGGGGGCGTTTGAATGAGCAGTTCTTC	CASSLEARGRLNEQFF
NA	13	TRBV28	TRBJ1-2	NA	TGTGCCACCTCATCACCCCCTAACTATGGCTACACCTTC	CATSSPPNYGYTF
few	14	TRBV6-1	TRBJ1-5	NA	TGTGCCAGCGGTCTGGGGGGAAGCAATCAGCCCCAGCATTTT	CASGLGGSNQPQHF
NA	15	TRBV6-5	TRBJ1-2	TRBD1	TGTGCCAGCACCGCCGGGACAGGGGGCAACTATGGCTACACCTTC	CASTAGTGGNYGYTF